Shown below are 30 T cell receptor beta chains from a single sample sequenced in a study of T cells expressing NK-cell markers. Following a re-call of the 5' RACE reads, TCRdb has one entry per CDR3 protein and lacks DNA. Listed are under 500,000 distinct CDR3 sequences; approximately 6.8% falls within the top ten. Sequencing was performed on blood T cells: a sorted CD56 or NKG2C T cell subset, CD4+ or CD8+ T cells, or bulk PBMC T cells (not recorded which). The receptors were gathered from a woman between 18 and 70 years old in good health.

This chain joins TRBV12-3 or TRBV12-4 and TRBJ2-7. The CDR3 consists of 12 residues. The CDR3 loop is CASSKDGYEQYF.

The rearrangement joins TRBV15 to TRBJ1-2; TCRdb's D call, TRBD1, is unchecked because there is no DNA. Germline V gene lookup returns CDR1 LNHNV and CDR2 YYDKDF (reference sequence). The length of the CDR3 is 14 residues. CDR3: CATSRVPRDLGYTF.

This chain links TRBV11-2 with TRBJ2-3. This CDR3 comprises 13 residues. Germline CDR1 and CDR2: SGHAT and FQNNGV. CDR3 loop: CASSLGLSGTQYF. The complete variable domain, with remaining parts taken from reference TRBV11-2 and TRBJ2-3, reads EAGVAQSPRYKIIEKRQSVAFWCNPISGHATLYWYQQILGQGPKLLIQFQNNGVVDDSQLPKDRFSAERLKGVDSTLKIQPAKLEDSAVYLCASSLGLSGTQYFGPGTRLTVL.

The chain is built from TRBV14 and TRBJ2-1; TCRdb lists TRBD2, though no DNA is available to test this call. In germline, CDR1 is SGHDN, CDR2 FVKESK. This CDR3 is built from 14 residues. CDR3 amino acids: CASSHYLLGNEQFF. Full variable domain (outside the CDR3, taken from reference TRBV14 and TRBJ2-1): EAGVTQFPSHSVIEKGQTVTLRCDPISGHDNLYWYRRVMGKEIKFLLHFVKESKQDESGMPNNRFLAERTGGTYSTLKVQPAELEDSGVYFCASSHYLLGNEQFFGPGTRLTVL.

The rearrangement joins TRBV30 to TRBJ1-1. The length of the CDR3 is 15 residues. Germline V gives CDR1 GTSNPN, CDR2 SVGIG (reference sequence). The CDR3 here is CAWSPALGGQRRAFF. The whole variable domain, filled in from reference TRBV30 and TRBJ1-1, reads SQTIHQWPATLVQPVGSPLSLECTVEGTSNPNLYWYRQAAGRGLQLLFYSVGIGQISSEVPQNLSASRPQDRQFILSSKKLLLSDSGFYLCAWSPALGGQRRAFFGQGTRLTVV.

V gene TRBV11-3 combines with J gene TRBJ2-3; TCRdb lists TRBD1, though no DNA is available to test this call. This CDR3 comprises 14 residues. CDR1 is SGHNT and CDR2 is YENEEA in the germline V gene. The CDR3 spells CASSGGAGTDTQYF. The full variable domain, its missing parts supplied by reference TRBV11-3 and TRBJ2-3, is EAGVVQSPRYKIIEKKQPVAFWCNPISGHNTLYWYLQNLGQGPELLIRYENEEAVDDSQLPKDRFSAERLKGVDSTLKIQPAELGDSAVYLCASSGGAGTDTQYFGPGTRLTVL.

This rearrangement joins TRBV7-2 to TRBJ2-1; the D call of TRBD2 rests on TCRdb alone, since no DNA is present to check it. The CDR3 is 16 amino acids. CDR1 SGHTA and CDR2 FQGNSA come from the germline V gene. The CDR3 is CASSSVPNGLVHEQFF.

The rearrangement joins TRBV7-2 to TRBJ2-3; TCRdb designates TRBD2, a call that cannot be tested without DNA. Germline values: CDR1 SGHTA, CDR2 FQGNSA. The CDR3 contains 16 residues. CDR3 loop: CASRKGAGRGTDTQYF.

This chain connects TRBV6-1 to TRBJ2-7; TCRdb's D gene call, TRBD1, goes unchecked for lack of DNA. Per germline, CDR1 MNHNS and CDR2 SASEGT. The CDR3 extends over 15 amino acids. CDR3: CASSPEPGQLYEQYF.

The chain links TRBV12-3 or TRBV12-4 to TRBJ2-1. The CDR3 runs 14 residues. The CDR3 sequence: CASSLRATYNEQFF.

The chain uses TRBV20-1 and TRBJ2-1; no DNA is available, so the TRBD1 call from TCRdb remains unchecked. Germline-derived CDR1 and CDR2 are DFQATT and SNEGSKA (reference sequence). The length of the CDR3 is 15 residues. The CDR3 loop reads CSAVPLQGGMDEQFF.

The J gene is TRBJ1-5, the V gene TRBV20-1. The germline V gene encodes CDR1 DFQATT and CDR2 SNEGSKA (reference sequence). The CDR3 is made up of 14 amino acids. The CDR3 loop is CSARDGNSNQPQHF.

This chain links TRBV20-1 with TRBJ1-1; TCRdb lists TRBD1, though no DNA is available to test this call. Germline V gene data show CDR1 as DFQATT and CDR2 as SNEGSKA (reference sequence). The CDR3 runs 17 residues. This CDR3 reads CSARLTGGVRMNTEAFF.

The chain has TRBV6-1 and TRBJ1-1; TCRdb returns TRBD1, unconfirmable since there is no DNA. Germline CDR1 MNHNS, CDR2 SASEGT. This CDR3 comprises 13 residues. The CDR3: CASSEAGDTEAFF.

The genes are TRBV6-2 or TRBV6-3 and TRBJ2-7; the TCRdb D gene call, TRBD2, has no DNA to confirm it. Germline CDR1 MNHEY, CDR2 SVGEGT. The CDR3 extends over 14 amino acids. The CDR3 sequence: CASNTAGGAYEQYF.

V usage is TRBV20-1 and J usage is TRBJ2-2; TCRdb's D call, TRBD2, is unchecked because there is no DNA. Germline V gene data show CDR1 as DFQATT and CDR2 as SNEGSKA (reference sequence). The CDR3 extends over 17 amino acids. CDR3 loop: CSARELRLAGNTGELFF.

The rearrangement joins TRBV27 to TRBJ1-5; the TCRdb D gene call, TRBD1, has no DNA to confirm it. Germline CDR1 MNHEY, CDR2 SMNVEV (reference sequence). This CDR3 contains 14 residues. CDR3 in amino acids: CASTFREGVQPQHF.

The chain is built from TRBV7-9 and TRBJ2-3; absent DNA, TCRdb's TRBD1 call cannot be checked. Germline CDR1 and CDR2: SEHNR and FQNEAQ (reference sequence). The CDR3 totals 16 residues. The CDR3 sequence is CASSLAQGGATDTQYF.

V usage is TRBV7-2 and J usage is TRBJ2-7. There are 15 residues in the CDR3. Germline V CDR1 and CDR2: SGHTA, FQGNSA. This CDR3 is CASSLSGSTSYEQYF.

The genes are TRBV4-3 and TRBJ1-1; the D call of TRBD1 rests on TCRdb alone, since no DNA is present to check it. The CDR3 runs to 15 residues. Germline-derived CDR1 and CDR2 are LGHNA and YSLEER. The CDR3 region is CASSQDPGQGAEAFF.

The CDR3 region is CAWSVGLAGWSDTQYF. The chain carries TRBV30 and TRBJ2-3; TCRdb lists TRBD2, though no DNA is available to test this call. Germline V lookup: CDR1 GTSNPN, CDR2 SVGIG (reference sequence). The CDR3 loop spans 16 amino acids. The whole variable domain, filled in from reference TRBV30 and TRBJ2-3, reads SQTIHQWPATLVQPVGSPLSLECTVEGTSNPNLYWYRQAAGRGLQLLFYSVGIGQISSEVPQNLSASRPQDRQFILSSKKLLLSDSGFYLCAWSVGLAGWSDTQYFGPGTRLTVL.

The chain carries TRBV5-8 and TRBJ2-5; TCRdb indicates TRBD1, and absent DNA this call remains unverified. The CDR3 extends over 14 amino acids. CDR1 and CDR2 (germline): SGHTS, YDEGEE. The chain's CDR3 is CASSWTGLQETQYF.

CDR3 sequence reads: CSAILAGPPQYF. The gene calls are TRBV20-1 and TRBJ2-3; TCRdb's D call of TRBD1 is untestable without DNA. The CDR3 runs 12 residues. From germline, CDR1 is DFQATT and CDR2 SNEGSKA (reference sequence).

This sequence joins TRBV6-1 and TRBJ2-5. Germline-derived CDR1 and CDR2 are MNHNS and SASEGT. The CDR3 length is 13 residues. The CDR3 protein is CASSKRMQETQYF.

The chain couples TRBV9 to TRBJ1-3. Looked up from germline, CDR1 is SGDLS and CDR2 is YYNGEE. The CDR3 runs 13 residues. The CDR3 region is CASGQSSGNTIYF. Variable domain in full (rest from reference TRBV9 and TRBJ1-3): DSGVTQTPKHLITATGQRVTLRCSPRSGDLSVYWYQQSLDQGLQFLIQYYNGEERAKGNILERFSAQQFPDLHSELNLSSLELGDSALYFCASGQSSGNTIYFGEGSWLTVV.

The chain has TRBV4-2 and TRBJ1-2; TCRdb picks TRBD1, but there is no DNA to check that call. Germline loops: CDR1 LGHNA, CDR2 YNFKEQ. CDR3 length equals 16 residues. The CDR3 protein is CASSQDPGVANYGYTF.

The chain's CDR3 is CASSLLIVWGGEQFF. This sequence joins TRBV7-2 and TRBJ2-1; with no DNA, the TCRdb D assignment of TRBD1 cannot be verified. This CDR3 region has 15 residues. Germline V gene lookup returns CDR1 SGHTA and CDR2 FQGNSA.

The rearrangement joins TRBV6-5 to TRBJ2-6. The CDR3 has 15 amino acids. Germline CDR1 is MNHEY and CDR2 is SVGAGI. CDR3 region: CASSYSHSGANVLTF.

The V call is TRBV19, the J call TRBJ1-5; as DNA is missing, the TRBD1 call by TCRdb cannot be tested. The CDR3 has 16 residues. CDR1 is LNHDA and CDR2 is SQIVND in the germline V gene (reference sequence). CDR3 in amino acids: CASSIYTRGPNQPQHF.

CDR3 loop: CASSFLSGLSAKNIQYF. The chain has TRBV12-3 or TRBV12-4 and TRBJ2-4; lacking DNA, the TRBD2 call made by TCRdb goes unchecked. The CDR3 runs 17 residues.